One and the same sample provided the 11 T cell receptor beta chains below, sequenced in a study of metastatic and nonmetastatic thyroid tumors. None of the patients had undergone any treatment ahead of thyroid surgery. Through MiXCR, TCRdb re-clonotyped the PCR reads. This table holds 50,000 to 60,000 clones, over 15% found once. The sample was blood. The source is a female donor with papillary thyroid cancer or a benign thyroid nodule (not recorded which). Some clones in this sample may be carry-over from other donors' samples.

This clone was observed many times. The chain links TRBV4-1 to TRBJ1-2; D ambiguous. Germline V gene sequence: CDR1 MGHRA, CDR2 YSYEKL. Trimming removed 2 bases from V and 8 bases from J, with 12 bases in between. The CDR3 runs to 13 residues. The CDR3 sequence: CASSQLGYRGYTF. CDR3 sequence (DNA): TGCGCCAGCAGCCAATTGGGGTATAGAGGCTACACCTTC.

This clone was counted a few times. Other DNA sequences within the sample encode an identical CDR3. The chain employs TRBV28 and TRBJ1-2; D gene uncertain. The CDR3 is 12 residues long. Trimming stripped 3 bases from V and 5 bases from J, with 7 bases between. Germline assignment: CDR1 MDHEN and CDR2 SYDVKM. This CDR3 reads CASSFVSYGYTF. The CDR3 nucleotides are TGTGCCAGCAGTTTTGTTTCGTATGGCTACACCTTC.

Within the sample, this clone is medium-sized. The genes are TRBV12-3 or TRBV12-4 and TRBJ2-7, with 8 nucleotides matching TRBD1. V lost 5 bases to trimming and J lost 4 bases; unmatched junction nucleotides: 7. The CDR3 extends over 14 amino acids. CDR3 sequence: CASSPRQGRYEQYF. As DNA, the CDR3 is TGTGCCAGCAGTCCACGACAGGGGAGGTACGAGCAGTACTTC.

As DNA, the CDR3 is TGTGCCAGCAGCCCGGGACAGGGGGCGGTTGAGCAGTACTTC. This sequence encodes CASSPGQGAVEQYF. This chain joins TRBV4-2 and TRBJ2-7; 12 nucleotides line up with TRBD1. The CDR3 runs 14 residues. Germline trimming cut 4 bases from V and 7 bases from J; bases unmatched to any gene: 5. Germline assignment: CDR1 LGHNA and CDR2 YNFKEQ.

The table lists this clone with many counts. V gene TRBV4-1 combines with J gene TRBJ2-1; a possible D gene is TRBD2 (5 bases). This CDR3 spans 13 amino acids. The V gene lost 1 base and the J gene lost 8 bases, with 9 bases spanning the gap. Germline V gene lookup returns CDR1 MGHRA and CDR2 YSYEKL. CDR3 coding DNA: TGCGCCAGCAGCCAAGGGAGGATGGATGAGCAGTTCTTC. It yields the protein CASSQGRMDEQFF.

The chain combines TRBV30 with TRBJ1-5; no definite D call. V was clipped by 5 bases and J by 7 bases, with 24 bases between them. From germline, CDR1 is GTSNPN and CDR2 SVGIG (reference sequence). The CDR3 sequence is 16 residues long. CDR3 residues: CAWPPPGPMGRQPQHF. The CDR3 nucleotides are TGTGCCTGGCCCCCCCCGGGCCCAATGGGGAGGCAGCCCCAGCATTTT.

The chain couples TRBV28 to TRBJ1-1; no firm D call. The CDR3 totals 14 residues. The V gene's germline CDR1 is MDHEN and CDR2 SYDVKM. Trimming cost V 6 bases and J 0 bases, with 11 bases left between them. The CDR3 DNA is TGTGCCAGCAGCCGGGCAGCGATGAACACTGAAGCTTTCTTT. Protein: CASSRAAMNTEAFF.

There are many counts of this clone. The chain uses TRBV19 and TRBJ2-3; D call uncertain. The germline V gene encodes CDR1 LNHDA and CDR2 SQIVND (reference sequence). V shed 0 bases and J shed 0 bases, with 7 bases lying between them. The CDR3 covers 15 residues. Here the CDR3 reads CASSIDPGSTDTQYF. The CDR3 nucleotides are TGTGCCAGTAGTATAGATCCCGGGAGCACAGATACGCAGTATTTT.

This clone was counted between two and nine times. At one end the junction does not follow the germline gene, possibly because of a read error. J is TRBJ1-3 and V is TRBV6-1; 7 positions agree with TRBD1. There are 17 residues in the CDR3. The germline V gene encodes CDR1 MNHNS and CDR2 SASEGT. The CDR3 is CASSPGTVPPSGNTIYF. As DNA, the CDR3 is TGTGCCAGCAGTCCCGGGACAGTGCCCCCCTCTGGGAACACCATATATTTT.

The chain is built from TRBV18 and TRBJ1-2, with no clear D. CDR1 is KGHSH, CDR2 LQKENI, per germline. Trimming cost V 3 bases and J 5 bases, with 13 bases left between them. The CDR3 contains 14 residues. The CDR3 sequence is CASSPVPELYGYTF. For the CDR3, the DNA is TGTGCCAGCTCACCGGTTCCGGAATTATATGGCTACACCTTC.

This clone was counted many times. The chain carries TRBV19 and TRBJ1-2; the D gene is possibly TRBD1 (6 bases). V was shortened by 7 bases and J by 7 bases, with 16 bases between the two germline ends. The germline V gene has CDR1 LNHDA and CDR2 SQIVND (reference sequence). The CDR3 has 13 residues. The CDR3 loop is CASKQGSSRGYTF. The CDR3 nucleotides are TGTGCCAGTAAACAGGGTAGTAGTCGTGGCTACACCTTC.